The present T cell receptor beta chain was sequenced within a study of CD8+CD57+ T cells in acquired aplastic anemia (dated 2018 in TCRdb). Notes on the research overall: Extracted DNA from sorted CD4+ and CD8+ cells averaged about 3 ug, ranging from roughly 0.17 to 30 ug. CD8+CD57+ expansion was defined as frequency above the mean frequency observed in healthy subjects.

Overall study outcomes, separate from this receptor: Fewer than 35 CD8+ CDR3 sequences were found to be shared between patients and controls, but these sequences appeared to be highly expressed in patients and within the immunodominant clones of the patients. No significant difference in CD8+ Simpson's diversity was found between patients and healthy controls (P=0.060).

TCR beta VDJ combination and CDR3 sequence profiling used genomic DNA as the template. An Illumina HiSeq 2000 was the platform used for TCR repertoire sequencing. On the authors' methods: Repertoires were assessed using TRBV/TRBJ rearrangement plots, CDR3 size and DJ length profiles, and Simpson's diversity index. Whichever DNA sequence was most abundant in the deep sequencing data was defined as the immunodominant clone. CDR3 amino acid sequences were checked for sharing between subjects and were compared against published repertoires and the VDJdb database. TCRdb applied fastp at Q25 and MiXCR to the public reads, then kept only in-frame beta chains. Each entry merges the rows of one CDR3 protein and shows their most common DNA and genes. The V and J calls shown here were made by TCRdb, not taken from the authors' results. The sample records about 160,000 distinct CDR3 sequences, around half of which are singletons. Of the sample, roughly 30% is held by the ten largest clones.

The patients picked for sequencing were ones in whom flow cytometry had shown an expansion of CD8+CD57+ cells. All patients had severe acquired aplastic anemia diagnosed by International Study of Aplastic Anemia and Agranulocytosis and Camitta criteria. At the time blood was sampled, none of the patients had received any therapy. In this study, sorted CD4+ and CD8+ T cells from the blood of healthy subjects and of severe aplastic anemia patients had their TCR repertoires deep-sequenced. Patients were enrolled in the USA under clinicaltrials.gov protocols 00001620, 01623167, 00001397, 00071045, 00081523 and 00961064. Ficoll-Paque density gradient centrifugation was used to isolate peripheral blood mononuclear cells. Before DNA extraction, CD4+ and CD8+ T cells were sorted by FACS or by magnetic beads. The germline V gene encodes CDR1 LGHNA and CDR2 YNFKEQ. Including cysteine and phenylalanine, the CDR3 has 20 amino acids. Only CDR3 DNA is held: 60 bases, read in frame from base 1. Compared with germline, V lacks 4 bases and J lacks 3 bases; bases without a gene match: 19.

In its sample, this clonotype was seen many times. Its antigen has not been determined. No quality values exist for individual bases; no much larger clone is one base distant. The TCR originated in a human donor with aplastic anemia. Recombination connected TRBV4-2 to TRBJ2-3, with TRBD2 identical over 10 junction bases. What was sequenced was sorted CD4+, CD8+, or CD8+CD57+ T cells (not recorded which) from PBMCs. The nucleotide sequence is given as TGTGCCAGCAGCCTCCCCCCAGCGGGAGGGCCGGGGCACGAAACAGATACGCAGTATTTT. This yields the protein CASSLPPAGGPGHETDTQYF.